This T cell receptor beta chain was recovered during a study of T cell repertoires in cytomegalovirus infection. The overall study: Carrying CMV and the relevant HLA type showed in public TCR beta signatures.

Via MiXCR, TCRdb re-called the reads, giving one row per CDR3 protein. The sample comprises hundreds of thousands of distinct CDR3 sequences, about 5.9% of which are singletons, and around 6.5% rests with the top ten. Findings and caveats of the study: Adding up the frequency of public TCR beta families identified people who carried CMV plus the relevant HLA.

This clonotype was counted many times. Antigen unknown. The germline V and J ends were trimmed by 5 bases and 1 base, with 17 bases remaining between them. Germline V lookup: CDR1 SGHTA, CDR2 FQGNSA. The CDR3 consists of 16 residues. The V call is TRBV7-2, the J call TRBJ1-2; the D gene is possibly TRBD1 (6 bases). The specimen was PBMCs. The TCR originated in a human donor in good health (CMV status not recorded). Some clones in this sample may be carry-over from other donors' samples. The CDR3 nucleotides are TGTGCCAGCAGCCCACAGGGTTGGGATAGTAACTATGGCTACACCTTC. Protein product: CASSPQGWDSNYGYTF.